Each of the 13 T cell receptor beta chains below was sequenced from the same sample in a study of early T cells in non-severe SARS-CoV-2 infection. TCRdb ran MiXCR on the 5' RACE reads and lists one entry per CDR3 protein. The data hold over 75,000 distinct CDR3 sequences, with about 12% observed a single time. Specimen: whole blood. Receptors were obtained from an adult who was a healthcare worker with PCR-confirmed SARS-CoV-2 infection or an uninfected control (not recorded which).

The chain combines TRBV5-6 with TRBJ2-1, with 8 bases matching TRBD1. The germline V gene encodes CDR1 SGHDT and CDR2 YYEEEE. The trim removed 3 bases at V and 0 bases at J, leaving 5 bases unmatched. CDR3 length equals 16 residues. The chain's CDR3 is CASSWTGPSSYNEQFF. The CDR3 DNA follows: TGTGCCAGCAGCTGGACAGGGCCTAGCTCCTACAATGAGCAGTTCTTC. The entire variable domain, with the rest obtained from reference TRBV5-6 and TRBJ2-1, is as follows: DAGVTQSPTHLIKTRGQQVTLRCSPKSGHDTVSWYQQALGQGPQFIFQYYEEEERQRGNFPDRFSGHQFPNYSSELNVNALLLGDSALYLCASSWTGPSSYNEQFFGPGTRLTVL.

Turning to this clonotype: The junction does not match germline at one end; this may be a read error. V and J are TRBV7-7 and TRBJ2-2; D may be TRBD2 (5 bases). The CDR3 is 15 amino acids. Germline loops: CDR1 SSHAT, CDR2 FNYEAQ (reference sequence). The CDR3: CASSRLALNTGELFF. CDR3 coding DNA: TGTGCTAGCAGCCGGCTAGCCCTGAACACCGGGGAGCTGTTTTTT.

This clonotype was seen more than once but under ten times. The CDR3 sequence is CASSNTGNTGELFF. The DNA for the CDR3 is TGTGCCAGCAGCAATACAGGGAACACCGGGGAGCTGTTTTTT. The gene calls are TRBV7-2 and TRBJ2-2, with D maybe TRBD1 (5 bases). The CDR3 has 14 amino acids. V was pared by 5 bases and J by 1 base, with 8 bases between. Germline lookup yields CDR1 SGHTA and CDR2 FQGNSA.

This clonotype was counted between two and nine times. The chain's CDR3 is CASSLAGQGIETQYF. Written as DNA, the CDR3 is TGTGCCAGCAGCTTAGCGGGGCAGGGTATTGAGACCCAGTACTTC. V is TRBV7-8 and J is TRBJ2-5; D might be TRBD1 (5 bases). Germline CDR1 reads SGHVS; CDR2 reads FQNEAQ. This CDR3 comprises 15 residues. Between the trimmed V and J ends, which lost 0 bases and 5 bases, there was a span of 13 bases.

V and J are TRBV29-1 and TRBJ1-2; the D gene is possibly TRBD1 (6 bases). CDR1 is SQVTM and CDR2 is ANQGSEA in the germline V gene. The CDR3 totals 11 residues. The V end was cut by 7 bases, the J end by 7 bases, with 13 bases between. The CDR3 DNA follows: TGCAGCGGGGGGGGCACATCTGGCTACACCTTC. Protein sequence: CSGGGTSGYTF.

There are many counts of this clonotype. In DNA, the CDR3 is TGTGCCAGCAGCGGGGGGTTAAGGGAAGGGAACACTGAAGCTTTCTTT. The encoded protein is CASSGGLREGNTEAFF. The chain joins TRBV9 to TRBJ1-1; possible D gene TRBD1, 5 bases. The CDR3 covers 16 residues. The germline V gene encodes CDR1 SGDLS and CDR2 YYNGEE. Trimming stripped 3 bases from V and 1 base from J, with 16 bases between. The complete variable domain, with remaining parts taken from reference TRBV9 and TRBJ1-1, reads DSGVTQTPKHLITATGQRVTLRCSPRSGDLSVYWYQQSLDQGLQFLIQYYNGEERAKGNILERFSAQQFPDLHSELNLSSLELGDSALYFCASSGGLREGNTEAFFGQGTRLTVV.

There are many counts of this clonotype. The genes are TRBV2 and TRBJ1-5; no clear D. CDR1 and CDR2 (germline): SNHLY, FYNNEI. The V and J ends lost 7 bases and 4 bases respectively, with 14 bases between them. This CDR3 contains 14 residues. The CDR3 nucleotides are TGTGCCAGCACAATCTGGCCTGGGAATCAGCCCCAGCATTTT. Translating gives CASTIWPGNQPQHF.

Only a few counts were recorded for this clonotype. V is TRBV6-2 or TRBV6-3 and J is TRBJ2-3, with D unclear. The ends were cut back, 8 bases at V and 0 bases at J, with 6 bases in the middle. The germline gives CDR1 MNHEY, CDR2 SVGEGT. The CDR3 has 12 amino acids. The CDR3 region is CASRLSTDTQYF. CDR3 DNA: TGTGCCAGCCGACTTAGCACAGATACGCAGTATTTT.

This clonotype was seen ten or more times. The rearrangement joins TRBV15 to TRBJ2-3, with TRBD1 matching over 9 bases. The CDR3 sequence is 15 residues long. CDR1 and CDR2 from the germline V gene are LNHNV and YYDKDF (reference sequence). Trimming at V came to 5 bases and at J to 5 bases, leaving 8 bases not matched to a gene. CDR3 in amino acids: CATSFRDRVQDTQYF. CDR3 DNA sequence: TGTGCCACCAGCTTCCGGGACAGGGTTCAAGATACGCAGTATTTT.

The chain employs TRBV11-2 and TRBJ2-3; D call uncertain. This CDR3 is 13 amino acids long. Germline V CDR1 and CDR2: SGHAT, FQNNGV. V lost 1 base, J lost 6 bases, and 8 bases lay in between. As DNA, the CDR3 is TGTGCCAGCAGCTTAGCAGGTGGCGATACGCAGTATTTT. Translated, it gives CASSLAGGDTQYF. The full variable domain, its missing parts supplied by reference TRBV11-2 and TRBJ2-3, is EAGVAQSPRYKIIEKRQSVAFWCNPISGHATLYWYQQILGQGPKLLIQFQNNGVVDDSQLPKDRFSAERLKGVDSTLKIQPAKLEDSAVYLCASSLAGGDTQYFGPGTRLTVL.

This clonotype was observed a few times. The rearrangement links TRBV28 to TRBJ2-7, with D possibly being TRBD1 (5 bases). V was clipped by 6 bases and J by 0 bases, with 9 bases between them. CDR1 is MDHEN, CDR2 SYDVKM, per germline. The CDR3 runs 13 residues. CDR3 sequence: CASRVTASYEQYF. CDR3 sequence (DNA): TGTGCCAGCAGGGTGACAGCCTCCTACGAGCAGTACTTC.

This clonotype showed up many times. The gene calls are TRBV3-1 and TRBJ2-5; D unresolved. The CDR3 contains 12 residues. V shed 1 base and J shed 5 bases, with 5 bases lying between them. The germline V gene has CDR1 LGHDT and CDR2 YNNKEL (reference sequence). The CDR3: CASSQVQETQYF. CDR3 in DNA: TGTGCCAGCAGCCAAGTCCAGGAGACCCAGTACTTC.

This clonotype showed up many times. V and J are TRBV5-1 and TRBJ2-3, with no clear D. The CDR3 is made up of 11 amino acids. The V end was cut by 4 bases, the J end by 6 bases, with 6 bases between. The V gene's germline CDR1 is SGHRS and CDR2 YFSETQ. The CDR3 region is CASSRTDTQYF. The CDR3 nucleotides are TGCGCCAGCAGCCGTACGGATACGCAGTATTTT.